This paragraph covers one T cell receptor beta chain sequence. The antigen remains undetermined. The germline gene is not matched at one end of the junction; a read error may be the cause. MiXCR, run by TCRdb on the reads, gives a single entry per CDR3 protein. The sample lists about 900,000 distinct CDR3 sequences, roughly 31% seen once, with 13% in the top ten. The sample comes from a study of T cell repertoires in cytomegalovirus infection. Study details: Recently identified HLA-C-restricted CMV epitopes were used, and well-studied HLA-B-restricted CMV epitopes were used as well. Shared public TCR beta signatures pointed to both CMV infection and a matching HLA type.

Germline CDR1 is SGHVS and CDR2 is FNYEAQ. The CDR3 covers 16 residues. Study-level findings and limits: The ex vivo response was dominated by HLA-C-restricted CMV-specific TCR beta clonotypes. Frequencies of public TCR beta families were cumulated, and this identified carriers of CMV plus the relevant HLA.

The source of this sequence is a human donor in good health (CMV status not recorded). Some clones in this sample may be carry-over from other donors' samples. Sequenced material: cultured CD8+ T cells from PBMCs, taken from culture after CMV antigen stimulation. The V call is TRBV7-6, the J call TRBJ2-5, with TRBD1 matching over 9 bases. The CDR3 sequence: CANSRGGQGSAETQYF. The DNA of the CDR3 is TGTGCCAACAGCCGCGGGGGACAGGGTAGCGCGGAGACCCAGTACTTC.